This T cell receptor (beta chain) was obtained from a study of cytomegalovirus exposure and HLA in healthy donors. PCR involved 60 Vbeta and 13 Jbeta primers. Here immunoSEQ multiplex PCR was the method, and the copy in TCRdb shows in-frame clones only, minus some. The table records about 120,000 clones, around 66% of them present only once. On this clone: The antigen remains unidentified.

CDR1 KGHSH and CDR2 LQKENI come from the germline V gene. This CDR3 is built from 18 residues. V lost 3 bases and J 4 bases, leaving 24 bases between the germline ends. Broader study findings: In a later analysis, a missense DCLRE1C variant was linked to TCR beta V- and J-gene trimming. The study designated fewer than 200 TCR beta chains cytomegalovirus-associated.

Specimen: PBMCs. The origin of this receptor is a woman between 40 and 55 years old in good health and CMV-seropositive. This sequence joins TRBV18 and TRBJ1-2; D is possibly TRBD1 (5 bases). This CDR3 is CASSPQDQGRVSFYGYTF. As DNA, the CDR3 is TGTGCCAGCTCACCTCAGGATCAGGGTCGAGTCTCGTTCTATGGCTACACCTTC.